One sample yielded the 21 T cell receptor beta chains listed below, sequenced in a study of CD8 T cells in ankylosing spondylitis. In TCRdb, the 5' RACE reads were re-called with MiXCR into one record per CDR3 protein. The sample lists about 310,000 distinct CDR3 sequences; around 21% were seen once. Sequenced input: blood, either unsorted or a sorted T cell fraction (not recorded which). The receptor source for this set is a female donor with ankylosing spondylitis or in good health (not recorded which).

The V gene is TRBV12-3 or TRBV12-4, the J gene TRBJ2-7, with 9 bases aligning to TRBD1. V lost 3 bases, J lost 3 bases, and 6 bases stayed unmatched. The CDR3 length is 15 residues. The CDR3 DNA sequence: TGTGCCAGCAGTTTGAGGGGGACAGGGATCTACGAGCAGTACTTC. Encoded protein: CASSLRGTGIYEQYF.

This clonotype was seen at least ten times. This chain links TRBV12-3 or TRBV12-4 with TRBJ1-1; no clear D. Trimming removed 6 bases from V and 5 bases from J, with 10 bases in between. The CDR3 has 12 amino acids. CDR3 DNA sequence: TGTGCCAGCAGCATATGGGGAACTGAAGCTTTCTTT. Its protein product is CASSIWGTEAFF.

The chain carries TRBV10-2 and TRBJ2-7, with 9 nucleotides matching TRBD1. Germline assignment: CDR1 WSHSY and CDR2 SAAADI. The CDR3 sequence is 14 residues long. Trimming at V came to 8 bases and at J to 0 bases, leaving 5 bases not matched to a gene. The CDR3 sequence is CASSRTGDSYEQYF. DNA of the CDR3: TGCGCCAGCTCCCGGACAGGGGACTCCTACGAGCAGTACTTC.

This clonotype was found a few times. The rearrangement joins TRBV4-3 to TRBJ2-2; D is unresolved. The CDR3 sequence is 16 residues long. From germline, CDR1 is LGHNA and CDR2 YSLEER. With 4 bases removed from V and 0 bases from J, the gap between germline ends came to 12 bases. The CDR3 region is CASSLSRVANTGELFF. DNA of the CDR3: TGCGCCAGCAGCCTAAGCCGAGTCGCGAACACCGGGGAGCTGTTTTTT.

The table lists this clonotype with a few counts. The rearrangement links TRBV15 to TRBJ2-1, with D unresolved. Germline V gene data show CDR1 as LNHNV and CDR2 as YYDKDF (reference sequence). The V end lost 1 base, the J end lost 1 base, and 2 bases lay between the germline ends. The CDR3 covers 13 residues. CDR3 bases: TGTGCCACCAGCAGAGGGTCCTACAATGAGCAGTTCTTC. This encodes CATSRGSYNEQFF.

This clonotype has at least ten counts. The J gene is TRBJ2-1, the V gene TRBV20-1; D tentatively fits TRBD1 or TRBD2 (7 bases each). Trimming removed 2 bases from V and 5 bases from J, with 16 bases in between. The CDR3 is made up of 15 amino acids. Germline V gives CDR1 DFQATT, CDR2 SNEGSKA (reference sequence). Here the CDR3 DNA reads TGCAGTGCTAGAACAGGGGAGGGCCTCGACAATGAGCAGTTCTTC. This gives the protein CSARTGEGLDNEQFF.

This chain links TRBV7-2 with TRBJ1-6; D gene ambiguous. The CDR3 has 15 residues. V lost 4 bases, J lost 10 bases, and 17 bases lay in between. The germline gives CDR1 SGHTA, CDR2 FQGNSA. This CDR3 is CASSSRPLLASPLHF. CDR3 in DNA: TGTGCCAGCAGCTCTAGGCCCTTACTGGCCTCACCCCTCCACTTT.

This chain connects TRBV6-2 or TRBV6-3 to TRBJ1-5; 9 positions match TRBD1. Per germline, CDR1 MNHEY and CDR2 SVGEGT. V lost 6 bases, J lost 4 bases, and 10 bases stayed unmatched. CDR3 length: 16 amino acids. The CDR3 sequence is CASSTGTGMGNQPQHF. DNA for the CDR3: TGTGCCAGCAGCACCGGGACAGGGATGGGGAATCAGCCCCAGCATTTT.

This clonotype was seen more than once but under ten times. The chain combines TRBV28 with TRBJ1-5; TRBD1 is a possible D gene (6 bases). Trimming removed 3 bases at V and 8 bases at J, with 23 bases between. This CDR3 comprises 17 residues. In germline, CDR1 is MDHEN, CDR2 SYDVKM. CDR3 in DNA: TGTGCCAGCAGTTTCCAACCCCTGGGGGGACCAGGGGAGCCCCAGCATTTT. Protein: CASSFQPLGGPGEPQHF.

V usage is TRBV5-5 and J usage is TRBJ1-1; D uncertain. The CDR3 is made up of 14 amino acids. V was clipped by 2 bases and J by 1 base, with 9 bases between them. Germline V gives CDR1 SGHKS, CDR2 YYEKEE (reference sequence). The CDR3 loop reads CASSLIMGNTEAFF. The CDR3 region has the DNA TGTGCCAGCAGCTTAATCATGGGGAACACTGAAGCTTTCTTT.

This clonotype was recorded a few times. This chain connects TRBV12-3 or TRBV12-4 to TRBJ2-7; TRBD2 matches at 7 bases. J was trimmed by 7 bases and V by 3 bases; bases with no gene match: 6. The CDR3 covers 13 residues. Here the CDR3 reads CASSLGREREQYF. The CDR3 DNA reads as TGTGCCAGCAGTTTGGGGCGGGAGAGGGAGCAGTACTTC.

To note about this clonotype: This CDR3 is missing its conserved last phenylalanine or tryptophan, likely due to a read error. The DNA for the CDR3 is TGTGCCAGCAGCTTAGGGTGGAGGCCTAAGATGGAGGACAATGAGCAGTTCCTC. Translation gives CASSLGWRPKMEDNEQFL. This rearrangement joins TRBV11-1 to TRBJ2-1; D might be TRBD2 (5 bases). This CDR3 is built from 18 residues. Trimming removed 1 base from V and 5 bases from J, with 21 bases in between. Germline assignment: CDR1 SGHAT and CDR2 FQDESV (reference sequence).

This clonotype occurred a few times. V and J are TRBV24-1 and TRBJ2-1; D unresolved. V lost 1 base and J 15 bases, leaving 12 bases between the germline ends. There are 12 residues in the CDR3. From germline, CDR1 is KGHDR and CDR2 SFDVKD. CDR3 sequence reads: CATSDFRQALFF. CDR3 in DNA: TGTGCCACCAGTGATTTTCGGCAGGCTCTGTTCTTC.

This clonotype has only a few counts. The V call is TRBV20-1, the J call TRBJ2-1, with 9 bases that match TRBD1. In germline, CDR1 is DFQATT, CDR2 SNEGSKA (reference sequence). The length of the CDR3 is 15 residues. Trimming removed 3 bases from V and 2 bases from J; junction bases left unmatched: 5. In DNA, the CDR3 is TGCAGTGCTAGCTCAGGACAGGGGACCTACAATGAGCAGTTCTTC. This sequence encodes CSASSGQGTYNEQFF.

This clonotype was observed a few times. The chain has TRBV5-1 and TRBJ2-5, with D tentatively TRBD2 (5 bases). Germline V gene lookup returns CDR1 SGHRS and CDR2 YFSETQ. V was shortened by 9 bases and J by 3 bases, with 15 bases between the two germline ends. This CDR3 contains 13 residues. Here the CDR3 DNA reads TGCGCCACCCAAAGATCCGGGGAAGAGACCCAGTACTTC. Its protein product is CATQRSGEETQYF. The full variable domain, its missing parts supplied by reference TRBV5-1 and TRBJ2-5, is KAGVTQTPRYLIKTRGQQVTLSCSPISGHRSVSWYQQTPGQGLQFLFEYFSETQRNKGNFPGRFSGRQFSNSRSEMNVSTLELGDSALYLCATQRSGEETQYFGPGTRLLVL.

This chain joins TRBV7-6 and TRBJ1-1, with TRBD1 matching 7 bases. J lost 4 bases, V lost 5 bases, and 7 bases had no gene match. The CDR3 loop spans 14 amino acids. The germline CDR1 and CDR2 sequences are SGHVS and FNYEAQ. CDR3 sequence reads: CASSKTGRVTEAFF. The CDR3 coding sequence is TGTGCCAGCAGCAAGACAGGGAGAGTCACTGAAGCTTTCTTT.

The table lists this clonotype with many counts. The germline gene is not matched at one end of the junction; a read error may be the cause. The chain employs TRBV5-1 and TRBJ1-1; D is ambiguous. This CDR3 is built from 11 residues. Germline lookup yields CDR1 SGHRS and CDR2 YFSETQ. The CDR3 loop is CASSLNTEAFF. In DNA, the CDR3 is TGTGCCAGCAGTCTGAACACTGAAGCTTTCTTT. Full variable domain (outside the CDR3, taken from reference TRBV5-1 and TRBJ1-1): KAGVTQTPRYLIKTRGQQVTLSCSPISGHRSVSWYQQTPGQGLQFLFEYFSETQRNKGNFPGRFSGRQFSNSRSEMNVSTLELGDSALYLCASSLNTEAFFGQGTRLTVV.

This chain links TRBV20-1 with TRBJ2-7, with TRBD1 matching over 9 bases. CDR3 length equals 14 residues. In germline, CDR1 is DFQATT, CDR2 SNEGSKA (reference sequence). The V segment lost 2 bases and the J segment 3 bases; nucleotides outside the gene matches: 5. CDR3 DNA sequence: TGCAGTGCTAGATCCCGACAGGGGGGCTACGAGCAGTACTTC. As protein: CSARSRQGGYEQYF.

The chain joins TRBV12-3 or TRBV12-4 to TRBJ2-5; D possibly corresponds to TRBD2 (6 bases). The CDR3 covers 18 residues. Trimming took off 3 bases at V and 5 bases at J, with 25 bases between the two ends. In DNA, the CDR3 is TGTGCCAGCAGTTTCCCCTCCGGAGCGGGCGGTAATAGCGAGACCCAGTACTTC. Encoded protein: CASSFPSGAGGNSETQYF.

The V gene is TRBV20-1, the J gene TRBJ1-4; possibly TRBD1 for D (5 bases). CDR1 is DFQATT, CDR2 SNEGSKA, per germline (reference sequence). V was pared by 3 bases and J by 6 bases, with 17 bases between. The CDR3 is made up of 15 amino acids. This chain's CDR3 is CSASMSRASDEKLFF. The DNA for the CDR3 is TGCAGTGCTAGCATGTCCAGGGCATCGGATGAAAAACTGTTTTTT.

This clonotype came up many times. The chain joins TRBV12-3 or TRBV12-4 to TRBJ2-2; D ambiguous. The CDR3 is made up of 13 amino acids. Deletions cut 2 bases from V and 3 bases from J, with 4 bases between. This chain's CDR3 is CASSLRDTGELFF. In nucleotides, the CDR3 is TGTGCCAGCAGTTTACGTGACACCGGGGAGCTGTTTTTT.